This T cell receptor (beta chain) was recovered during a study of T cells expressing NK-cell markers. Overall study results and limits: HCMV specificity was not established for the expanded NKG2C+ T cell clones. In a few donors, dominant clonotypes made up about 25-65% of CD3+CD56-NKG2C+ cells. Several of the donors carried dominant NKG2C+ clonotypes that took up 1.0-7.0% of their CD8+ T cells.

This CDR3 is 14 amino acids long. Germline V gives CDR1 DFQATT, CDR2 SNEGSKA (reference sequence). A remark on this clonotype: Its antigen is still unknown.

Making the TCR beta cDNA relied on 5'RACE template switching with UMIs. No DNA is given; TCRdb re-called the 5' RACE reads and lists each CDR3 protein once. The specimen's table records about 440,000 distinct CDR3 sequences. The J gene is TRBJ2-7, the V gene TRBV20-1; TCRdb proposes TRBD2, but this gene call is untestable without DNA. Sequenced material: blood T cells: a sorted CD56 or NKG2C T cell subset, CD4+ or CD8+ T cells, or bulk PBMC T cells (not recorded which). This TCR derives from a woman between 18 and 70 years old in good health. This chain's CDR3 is CSASTGGPVYEQYF.